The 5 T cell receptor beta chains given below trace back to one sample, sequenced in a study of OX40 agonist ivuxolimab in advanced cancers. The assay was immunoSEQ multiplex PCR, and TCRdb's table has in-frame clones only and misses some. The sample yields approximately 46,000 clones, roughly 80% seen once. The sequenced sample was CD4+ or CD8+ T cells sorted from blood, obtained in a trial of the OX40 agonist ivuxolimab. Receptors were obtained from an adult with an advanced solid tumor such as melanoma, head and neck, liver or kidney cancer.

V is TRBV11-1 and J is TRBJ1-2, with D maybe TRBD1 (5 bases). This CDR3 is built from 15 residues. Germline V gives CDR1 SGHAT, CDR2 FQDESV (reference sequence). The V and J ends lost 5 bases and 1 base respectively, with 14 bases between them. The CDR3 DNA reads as TGTGCCAGCAGCCCCCGGTGGGACCTTAACTATGGCTACACCTTC. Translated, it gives CASSPRWDLNYGYTF.

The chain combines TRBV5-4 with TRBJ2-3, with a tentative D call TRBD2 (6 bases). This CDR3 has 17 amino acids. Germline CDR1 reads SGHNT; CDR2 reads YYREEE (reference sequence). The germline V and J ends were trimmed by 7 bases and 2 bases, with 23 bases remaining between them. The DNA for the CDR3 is TGTGCCAGCTCCCCCTCAAGGCGGGAACGTGCCACAGATACGCAGTATTTT. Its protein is CASSPSRRERATDTQYF.

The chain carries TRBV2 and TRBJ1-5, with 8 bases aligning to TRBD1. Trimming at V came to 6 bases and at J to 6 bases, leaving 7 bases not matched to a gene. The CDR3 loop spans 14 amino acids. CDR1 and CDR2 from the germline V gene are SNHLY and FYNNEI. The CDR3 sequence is CASRDDRGGQPQHF. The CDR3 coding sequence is TGTGCCAGCAGGGACGACAGGGGTGGTCAGCCCCAGCATTTT.

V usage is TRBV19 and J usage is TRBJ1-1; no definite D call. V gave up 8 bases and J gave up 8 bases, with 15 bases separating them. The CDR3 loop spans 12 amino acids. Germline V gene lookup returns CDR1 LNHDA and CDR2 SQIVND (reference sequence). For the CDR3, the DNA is TGTGCCAGTGCATTCTTGGTCGGCGAAGCTTTCTTT. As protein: CASAFLVGEAFF.

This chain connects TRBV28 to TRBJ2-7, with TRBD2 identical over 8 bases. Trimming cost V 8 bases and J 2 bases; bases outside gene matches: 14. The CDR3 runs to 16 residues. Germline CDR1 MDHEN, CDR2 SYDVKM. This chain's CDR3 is CASRRGGLLPPYEQYF. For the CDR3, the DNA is TGTGCCAGCCGTCGGGGGGGACTTCTCCCCCCCTACGAGCAGTACTTC.